The following is a T cell receptor beta chain sequence with its context. The sample holds many counts of this clonotype. This clone's antigen is unknown. Nothing much larger sits one base from this clone, and base qualities are not available. The method behind the library was PCR. Sequencing used an Illumina HiSeq 2500. Molecular barcoding was employed in the preparation of TCR libraries, with unique molecular identifiers being used to normalize TCRbeta repertoire quantification. Starting from the raw public reads, TCRdb applied fastp trimming at Q25, assembled clones with MiXCR and retained in-frame beta chains. Entries are consolidated by CDR3 protein sequence, retaining the most common genes and DNA. For this sample the table gives 600,000 to 700,000 distinct CDR3 sequences, of which approximately 17% were detected only once. In total, the top ten clones hold about 1.1% of the sample. This sample is part of a study of T-cell reconstitution after alpha-beta-depleted transplantation in children listed by TCRdb under 2016. For context, the study as a whole: Using TCR repertoire profiling, the study followed T-cell immune reconstitution in a quantitative way in children after TCRalphabeta/CD19-depleted allogeneic hematopoietic cell transplantation.

The germline V gene gives CDR1 as SGHTA and CDR2 as FQGNSA. The CDR3 sequence holds 15 residues, the cysteine and phenylalanine included. The kept DNA is CDR3 alone, 45 bases in frame from the first base. V is pared back by 4 bases and J by 6 bases, with 16 bases lying between the germline termini. This TCR was sampled from a human donor who donated a stem cell graft to a child with acute myeloid leukemia. The V and J genes are TRBV7-2 and TRBJ2-4, with the D gene call left open. Sequencing was performed on PBMCs from the stem cell graft donor, taken from the stem cell graft. The nucleotides read TGTGCCAGCAGCTCCCTCCGTGCGTCGGGAAACATTCAGTACTTC. Its protein reads: CASSSLRASGNIQYF.